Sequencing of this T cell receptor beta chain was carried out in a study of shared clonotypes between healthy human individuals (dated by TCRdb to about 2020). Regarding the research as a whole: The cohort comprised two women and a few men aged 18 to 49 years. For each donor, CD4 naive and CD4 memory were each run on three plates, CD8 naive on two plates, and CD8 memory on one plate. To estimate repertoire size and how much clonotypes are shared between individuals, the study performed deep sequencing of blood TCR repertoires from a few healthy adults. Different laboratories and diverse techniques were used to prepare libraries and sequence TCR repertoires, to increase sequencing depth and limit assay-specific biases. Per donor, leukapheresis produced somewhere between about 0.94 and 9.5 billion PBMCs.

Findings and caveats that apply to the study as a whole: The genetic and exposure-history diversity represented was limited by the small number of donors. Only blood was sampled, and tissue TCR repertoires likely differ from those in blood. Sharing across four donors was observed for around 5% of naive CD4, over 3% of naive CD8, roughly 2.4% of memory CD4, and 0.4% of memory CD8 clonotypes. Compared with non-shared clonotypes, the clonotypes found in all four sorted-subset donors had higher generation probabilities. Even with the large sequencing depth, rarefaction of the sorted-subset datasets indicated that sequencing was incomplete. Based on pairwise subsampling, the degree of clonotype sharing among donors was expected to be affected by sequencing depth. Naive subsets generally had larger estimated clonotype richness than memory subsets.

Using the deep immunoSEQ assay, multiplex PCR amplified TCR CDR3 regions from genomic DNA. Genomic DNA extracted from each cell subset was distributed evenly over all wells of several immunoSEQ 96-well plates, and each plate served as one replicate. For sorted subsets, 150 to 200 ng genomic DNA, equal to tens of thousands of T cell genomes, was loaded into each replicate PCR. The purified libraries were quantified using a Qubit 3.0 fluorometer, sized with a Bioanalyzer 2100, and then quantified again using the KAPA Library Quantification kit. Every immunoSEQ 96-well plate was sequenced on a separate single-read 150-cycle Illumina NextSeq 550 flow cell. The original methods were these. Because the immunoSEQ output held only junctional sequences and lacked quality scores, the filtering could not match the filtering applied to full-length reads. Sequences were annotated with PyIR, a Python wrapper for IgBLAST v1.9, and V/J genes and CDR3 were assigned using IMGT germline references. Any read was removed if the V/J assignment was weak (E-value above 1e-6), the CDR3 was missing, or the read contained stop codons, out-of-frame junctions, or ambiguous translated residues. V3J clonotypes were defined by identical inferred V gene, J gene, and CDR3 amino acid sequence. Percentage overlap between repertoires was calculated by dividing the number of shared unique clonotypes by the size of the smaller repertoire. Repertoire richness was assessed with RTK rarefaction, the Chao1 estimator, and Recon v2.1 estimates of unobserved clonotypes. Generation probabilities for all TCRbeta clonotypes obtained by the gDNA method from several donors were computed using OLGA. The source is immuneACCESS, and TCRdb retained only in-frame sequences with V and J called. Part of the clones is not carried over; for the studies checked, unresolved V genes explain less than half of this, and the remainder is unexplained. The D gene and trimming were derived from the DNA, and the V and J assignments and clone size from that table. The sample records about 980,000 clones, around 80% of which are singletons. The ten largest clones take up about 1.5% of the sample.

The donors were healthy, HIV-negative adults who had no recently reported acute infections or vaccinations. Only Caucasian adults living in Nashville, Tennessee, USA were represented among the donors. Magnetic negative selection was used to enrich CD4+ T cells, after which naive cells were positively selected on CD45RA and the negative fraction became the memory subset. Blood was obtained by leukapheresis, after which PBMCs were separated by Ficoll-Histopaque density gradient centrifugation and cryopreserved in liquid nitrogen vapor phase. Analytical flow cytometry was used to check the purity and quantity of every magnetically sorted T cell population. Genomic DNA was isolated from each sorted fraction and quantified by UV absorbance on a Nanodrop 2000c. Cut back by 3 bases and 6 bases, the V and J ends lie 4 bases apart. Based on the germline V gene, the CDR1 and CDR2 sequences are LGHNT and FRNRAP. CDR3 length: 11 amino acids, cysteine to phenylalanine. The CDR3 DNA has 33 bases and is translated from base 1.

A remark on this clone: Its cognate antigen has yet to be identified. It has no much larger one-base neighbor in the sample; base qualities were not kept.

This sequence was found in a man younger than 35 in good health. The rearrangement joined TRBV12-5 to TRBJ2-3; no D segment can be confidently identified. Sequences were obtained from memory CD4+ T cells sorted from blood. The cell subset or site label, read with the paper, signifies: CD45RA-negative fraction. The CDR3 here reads CASGLSDTQYF. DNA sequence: TGTGCTAGTGGTTTAAGCGATACGCAGTATTTT.